This TCR beta chain is from a study of blood T cell repertoires in COVID-19. Study details: Nucleic acid was either cDNA or gDNA, and it came from T cells, B-cell-depleted T cells, or PBMCs.

This CDR3 is built from 16 residues. V lost 2 bases and J lost 4, with 18 bases in between. Germline CDR1 reads SGHRS; CDR2 reads YFSETQ. Per the study methods: Quantification of nucleated cells was approximated via reference gene primer amplification. Profiled with immunoSEQ multiplex PCR; TCRdb holds only in-frame clones, not every one. V and J calls and clone size are those listed in that table; D and trimming were worked out from the DNA. The sample includes about 410,000 clones, over 75% of them seen just once. This chain links TRBV5-1 with TRBJ1-1; D is perhaps TRBD1 (5 bases). This TCR derives from a woman aged 40 to 50 with COVID-19, enrolled during active disease. The sequenced sample consisted of peripheral blood. CDR3 sequence (DNA): TGCGCCAGCAGCTTAGTTGGCAGGGTCGTTTCCACTGAAGCTTTCTTT. Amino acids: CASSLVGRVVSTEAFF.